This T cell receptor beta chain appears in the sequencing data of a study of shared clonotypes between healthy human individuals. Study information: Samples came from a couple of female and a few male donors aged 18 to 49.

The germline V gene encodes CDR1 LNHDA and CDR2 SQIVND (reference sequence). Trimming pared 3 bases from V and 4 bases from J, leaving 13 bases between. CDR3 length: 14 amino acids. Per the authors' pipeline: Filtering of immunoSEQ junctional sequences could not match full-length read filtering. TCRdb keeps only in-frame clones here, not all; method: immunoSEQ multiplex PCR. The DNA gave D and trimming, while V, J and clone size come from that table. The sample consists of about 2.1 million clones, around 93% of them appearing once. In the naive CD8 group, cells lacked CD45RO and were positively selected for CCR7, so terminally differentiated effector memory CD45RA+ cells were left out.

This sequence originates from a man aged 18 to 30 in good health. Some clones in this sample may be carry-over from other donors' samples. The specimen sequenced was naive CD8+ T cells from PBMCs. This sequence joins TRBV19 and TRBJ2-7; D perhaps matches TRBD1 (5 bases). The CDR3 here is CASSILDGAYEQYF. CDR3 sequence (DNA): TGTGCCAGTAGTATCCTCGATGGGGCATACGAGCAGTACTTC. The whole variable domain, remainder taken from reference TRBV19 and TRBJ2-7, is DGGITQSPKYLFRKEGQNVTLSCEQNLNHDAMYWYRQDPGQGLRLIYYSQIVNDFQKGDIAEGYSVSREKKESFPLTVTSAQKNPTAFYLCASSILDGAYEQYFGPGTRLTVT.